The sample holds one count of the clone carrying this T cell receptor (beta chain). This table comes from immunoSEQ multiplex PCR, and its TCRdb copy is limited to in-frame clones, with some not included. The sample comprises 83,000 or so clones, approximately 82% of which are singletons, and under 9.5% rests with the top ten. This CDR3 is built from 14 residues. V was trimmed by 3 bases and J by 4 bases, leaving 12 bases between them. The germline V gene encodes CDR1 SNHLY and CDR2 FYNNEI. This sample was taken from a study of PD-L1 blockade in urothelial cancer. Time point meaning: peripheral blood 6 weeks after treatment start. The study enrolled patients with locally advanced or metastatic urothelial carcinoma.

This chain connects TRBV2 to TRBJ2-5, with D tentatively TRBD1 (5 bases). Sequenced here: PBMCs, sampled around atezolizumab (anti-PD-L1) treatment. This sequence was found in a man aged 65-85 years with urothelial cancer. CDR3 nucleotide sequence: TGTGCCAGCAGTGATTCAAAAGGGGCAGAGACCCAGTACTTC. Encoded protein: CASSDSKGAETQYF.